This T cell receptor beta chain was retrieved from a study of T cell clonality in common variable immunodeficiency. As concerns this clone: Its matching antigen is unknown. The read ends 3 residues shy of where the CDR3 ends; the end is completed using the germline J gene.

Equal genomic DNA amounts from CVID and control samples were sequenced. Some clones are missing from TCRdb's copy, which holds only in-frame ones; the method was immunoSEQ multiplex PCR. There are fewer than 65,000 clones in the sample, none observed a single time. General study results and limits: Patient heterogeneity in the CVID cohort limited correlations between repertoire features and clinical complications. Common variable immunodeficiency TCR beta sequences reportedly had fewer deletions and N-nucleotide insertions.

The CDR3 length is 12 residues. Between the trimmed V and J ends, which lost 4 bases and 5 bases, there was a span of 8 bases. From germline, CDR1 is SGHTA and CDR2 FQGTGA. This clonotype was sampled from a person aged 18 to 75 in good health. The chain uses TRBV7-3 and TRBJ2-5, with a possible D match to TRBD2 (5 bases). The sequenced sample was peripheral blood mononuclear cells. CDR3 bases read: TGTGCCAGCAGCTCATCGGGGGAGACC. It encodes CASSSSGET. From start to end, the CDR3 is CASSSSGETQYF.